Listed below are T cell receptor beta chains from one sample, sequenced in a study of response to subunit inactivated influenza vaccine. In TCRdb, the RT-PCR reads were re-called with MiXCR into one record per CDR3 protein. The table lists some 800,000 distinct CDR3 sequences, 21% of them singletons. The input for sequencing was PBMCs from blood, taken roughly 5 days after vaccination. These receptors originate from a man aged 50-59 years who received an inactivated influenza vaccine. Both conserved end residues are part of each CDR3. D genes are given only for firm matches. The size of a clone is reported for some rows only, either as once, few or many, or as a class for expanded clones.

clone_size | d_call | j_call | v_call | cdr3_nt | cdr3_aa
. | TRBD1 | TRBJ2-1 | TRBV5-1 | TGCGCCAGCAGCTTGACAGGGGTTACCTACAATGAGCAGTTCTTC | CASSLTGVTYNEQFF
few | TRBD1 | TRBJ2-3 | TRBV29-1 | TGCAGCGTTGAAGTTTCCTGGACAGGGCTAGATACGCAGTATTTT | CSVEVSWTGLDTQYF
. | . | TRBJ2-3 | TRBV21-1 | TGTGCCAGCATTCTCAAGGGAGGGGGCACAGATACGCAGTATTTT | CASILKGGGTDTQYF
. | . | TRBJ2-6 | TRBV6-1 | TGTGCCAGCAGCCGGGACGGAGTCCTTAACGTCCTGACTTTC | CASSRDGVLNVLTF
. | . | TRBJ1-2 | TRBV29-1 | TGCAGCGTTCGCCTCGGACAGTCCTATGGCTACACCTTC | CSVRLGQSYGYTF
. | . | TRBJ2-1 | TRBV12-2 | TGTGCAAATACTAATACGGAGCAGTTCTTC | CANTNTEQFF
few | . | TRBJ2-6 | TRBV10-3 | TGTGCCATCAGTGAGTCGAGGGCTACTGGGGCCAACGTCCTGACTTTC | CAISESRATGANVLTF
. | . | TRBJ2-5 | TRBV4-2 | TGTGCCAGCAGCCAAGAGGGCGCCCTCCAAGAGACCCAGTACTTC | CASSQEGALQETQYF
. | . | TRBJ2-7 | TRBV6-5 | TGTGCCAGCAGTCGCAGCGCCTACGAGCAGTACTTC | CASSRSAYEQYF
. | . | TRBJ2-1 | TRBV18 | TGTGCCAGCTCAGCACCCGGGACGGCATACAATGAGCAGTTCTTC | CASSAPGTAYNEQFF
. | TRBD1 | TRBJ2-3 | TRBV20-1 | TGCAGTCTGGACAGGAACTTTGATACGCAGTATTTT | CSLDRNFDTQYF
few | . | TRBJ2-7 | TRBV20-1 | TGCAGTGCTAGTGGGGGACCGACCTACGAGCAGTACTTC | CSASGGPTYEQYF
few | . | TRBJ2-2 | TRBV18 | TGTGCCAGCTCACCACCGACACTAGCAATGACCGGGGAGCTGTTTTTT | CASSPPTLAMTGELFF
. | TRBD2 | TRBJ2-5 | TRBV20-1 | TGCAGTGCTAGAGTACTAGCGTTTTTGTCCAAGGAGACCCAGTACTTC | CSARVLAFLSKETQYF
. | . | TRBJ1-3 | TRBV11-2 | TGTGCCAGCCGACGGGGGGACACCATATATTTT | CASRRGDTIYF
many | TRBD1 | TRBJ2-3 | TRBV10-3 | TGTGCCATCAAGAACAGGGGGCTTTCAGATACGCAGTATTTT | CAIKNRGLSDTQYF
. | TRBD1 | TRBJ2-7 | TRBV6-1 | TGTGCCAGCAGGACCCTGGGACAGGGGAGCGAGCAGTACTTC | CASRTLGQGSEQYF
. | . | TRBJ2-3 | TRBV10-2 | TGCGCCAGCAGTGAGACTAAAATGATAAGCACAGATACGCAGTATTTT | CASSETKMISTDTQYF
. | . | TRBJ2-4 | TRBV2 | TGTGCCAGCAGTGAAGAGGTCTGGGTTCTAGGCCGAATGGACAATCAGTACTTC | CASSEEVWVLGRMDNQYF
few | . | TRBJ2-1 | TRBV10-3 | TGTGCCATCAGAGGGCCCAACAATGAGCAGTTCTTC | CAIRGPNNEQFF
few | . | TRBJ1-3 | TRBV7-2 | TGTGCCAGCAGCCTAGCGGCAGGGCGAGGAAACACCATATATTTT | CASSLAAGRGNTIYF
. | . | TRBJ1-1 | TRBV28 | TGTGCCAGCAGTTCCCCAGGCCTAAACACTGAAGCTTTCTTT | CASSSPGLNTEAFF
many | . | TRBJ1-5 | TRBV20-1 | TGCAGTTCGGACCCCTTAGGGCAGCCCCAGCATTTT | CSSDPLGQPQHF
. | TRBD2 | TRBJ2-1 | TRBV7-2 | TGTGCCAGCAGCCCAGCTAGCGGGAGGGCCAATGAGCAGTTCTTC | CASSPASGRANEQFF
. | . | TRBJ2-3 | TRBV20-1 | TGCAGTGCTAGAGAGGCCCGAGTGAGCGAAAATACGCAGTATTTT | CSAREARVSENTQYF
. | . | TRBJ2-7 | TRBV18 | TGTGCCAGCTCACTTTCAGCGCAGACCGGCTACGAGCAGTACTTC | CASSLSAQTGYEQYF
. | . | TRBJ2-2 | TRBV5-1 | TGCGCCAGCAGCCTCAGGGGAACCCGCGACACCGGGGAGCTGTTTTTT | CASSLRGTRDTGELFF
few | . | TRBJ2-5 | TRBV21-1 | TGTGCCAGCGACCAGCGGGAGACCCAGTACTTC | CASDQRETQYF
. | . | TRBJ2-7 | TRBV20-1 | TGCAGTGCTAGAGAAGGGTCAGTCTTATACGAGCAGTACTTC | CSAREGSVLYEQYF
many | TRBD2 | TRBJ2-5 | TRBV5-6 | TGTGCCAGCAGCGGGACTAGCGGGACCGAAGTTGAAGAGACCCAGTACTTC | CASSGTSGTEVEETQYF
. | TRBD1 | TRBJ2-5 | TRBV11-2 | TGTGCCAGCAGCTTAGGACAGGGTGGGAGCTCCCAGTACTTC | CASSLGQGGSSQYF
. | TRBD1 | TRBJ2-5 | TRBV4-2 | TGTGCCAGCAGCCACCAAGGAAGGACAGGGAATCTTAGACAAGAGACCCAGTACTTC | CASSHQGRTGNLRQETQYF
. | TRBD1 | TRBJ2-2 | TRBV11-2 | TGTGCCAGCAGAAAAGGGGGCCGGCGCACCGGGGAGCTGTTTTTT | CASRKGGRRTGELFF
few | TRBD2 | TRBJ2-5 | TRBV5-1 | TGCGCCAGCAGCTTGGCGGTTGGTAGCGGGGGGCAAGAGACCCAGTACTTC | CASSLAVGSGGQETQYF
few | . | TRBJ2-3 | TRBV25-1 | TGTGCCAGCAGTGAATATAGCGATTCCACAGATACGCAGTATTTT | CASSEYSDSTDTQYF
. | . | TRBJ2-3 | TRBV11-2 | TGTGCCAGCAGCTTAGTGTATGGGGATACAGATACGCAGTATTTT | CASSLVYGDTDTQYF
few | . | TRBJ2-7 | TRBV5-6 | TGTGCCAGCAGCTTCCTGGGACTCTCCTCCTACGAGCAGTACTTC | CASSFLGLSSYEQYF
. | . | TRBJ2-3 | TRBV4-2 | TGTGCCAGCAGCCAAAAGGTGTCCGTCTTCGCAGATACGCAGTATTTT | CASSQKVSVFADTQYF
. | TRBD2 | TRBJ2-5 | TRBV11-1 | TGTGCCAGCACGATCTTTCCGGGACTAGCGGGAGGGCCTCGGGAGACCCAGTACTTC | CASTIFPGLAGGPRETQYF
many | . | TRBJ2-5 | TRBV12-3/TRBV12-4 | TGTGCCAGCAGTTTAGTGAGGGGCCAAGAGACCCAGTACTTC | CASSLVRGQETQYF
. | . | TRBJ1-6 | TRBV7-9 | TGTGCCAGCAGCTTAGGTTCTGGGAGCTCCTATAATTCACCCCTCCACTTT | CASSLGSGSSYNSPLHF
. | . | TRBJ2-2 | TRBV7-9 | TGTGCAGTGGGGGAAGCAGGGGAGCTGTTTTTT | CAVGEAGELFF
. | . | TRBJ2-2 | TRBV7-9 | TGTGCCAGCATGGACTGGGGCACGAACACCGGGGAGCTGTTTTTT | CASMDWGTNTGELFF
. | . | TRBJ2-6 | TRBV28 | TGTGCCAGCAGTTTTCACCGGGTATCGGGGGCCAACGTCCTGACTTTC | CASSFHRVSGANVLTF
. | . | TRBJ2-3 | TRBV5-5 | TGTGCCAGCAGGAGAACAGGCACAGATACGCAGTATTTT | CASRRTGTDTQYF
. | . | TRBJ1-4 | TRBV15 | TGTGCCACCAGCAGAGACCTTCCCGCAAGAACTAATGAAAAACTGTTTTTT | CATSRDLPARTNEKLFF
. | TRBD2 | TRBJ2-1 | TRBV7-3 | TGTGCCAGCAGGTCGCTAGGTAGCGGGAGCAATGAGCAGTTCTTC | CASRSLGSGSNEQFF
few | TRBD1 | TRBJ2-7 | TRBV6-1 | TGTGCCAGCAGGATCCGGGACAGGGCTCTCGAGCAGTACTTC | CASRIRDRALEQYF